Shown below are 25 T cell receptor beta chains from a single sample sequenced in a study of early T cells in non-severe SARS-CoV-2 infection (dated by TCRdb to about 2021). Preparation of the library involved 5' RACE. Sequencing was carried out with a NextSeq 500. TCRdb cleaned the public reads at Q25 with fastp, built clones with MiXCR and kept in-frame beta chains. CDR3 protein duplicates are merged, each entry listing the most common genes and DNA. The sample contains around 76,000 distinct CDR3 sequences, 10% to 15% of them found a single time. Jointly, the top ten make up about 3.9% of the sample. The sample was whole blood. These receptors all stem from an adult who was a healthcare worker with PCR-confirmed SARS-CoV-2 infection or an uninfected control (not recorded which).

This clonotype was found many times. The chain joins TRBV9 to TRBJ1-6, with D possibly matching TRBD1 (5 bases). V was cut by 1 base and J by 7 bases, with 12 bases left in between. CDR3 size: 15 residues. CDR1 and CDR2 from the germline V gene are SGDLS and YYNGEE. As DNA, the CDR3 is TGTGCCAGCAGCGTATCGCCCGGGACCAATTCACCCCTCCACTTT. It is translated as CASSVSPGTNSPLHF.

A remark on this clonotype: This clone may be a read error of a much larger clone one base away. The CDR3, as DNA: TGTGCCAGTAGTATTGGCCATTCCGGAGCGGGAGGAGTAGATACGCAGCATTTT. Translated, it gives CASSIGHSGAGGVDTQHF. This rearrangement joins TRBV19 to TRBJ2-3, with D unclear. The end of the DNA is better explained by TRBJ1-5, so the J call may be wrong. The CDR3 extends over 18 amino acids. Per the germline V gene, CDR1 is LNHDA and CDR2 is SQIVND (reference sequence).

The DNA of the CDR3 is TGCAGCGCTCGGGGACTATCCTACGAGCAGTACTTC. Translated: CSARGLSYEQYF. The chain is built from TRBV29-1 and TRBJ2-7; the match to TRBD2 covers 7 bases. From germline, CDR1 is SQVTM and CDR2 ANQGSEA. Trimming removed 7 bases from V and 1 base from J; junction bases left unmatched: 4. There are 12 residues in the CDR3.

The chain employs TRBV7-6 and TRBJ2-1, with 12 bases identical to TRBD1. CDR1 and CDR2 from the germline V gene are SGHVS and FNYEAQ. The CDR3 sequence is 18 residues long. The V segment lost 3 bases and the J segment 9 bases; nucleotides outside the gene matches: 15. CDR3 in amino acids: CASSLSPGQGAQEGEQFF. The CDR3 nucleotides are TGTGCCAGCAGCTTGTCACCGGGACAGGGGGCGCAGGAAGGTGAGCAGTTCTTC.

This clonotype was counted a few times. This chain links TRBV29-1 with TRBJ2-4; tentative D call: TRBD1 (6 bases). This CDR3 contains 12 residues. Germline CDR1 and CDR2: SQVTM and ANQGSEA. Trimming stripped 5 bases from V and 6 bases from J, with 11 bases between. The CDR3 region has the DNA TGCAGCGTTCCCGGACAGTCAAACATTCAGTACTTC. It specifies CSVPGQSNIQYF.

The table lists this clonotype with many counts. V and J are TRBV28 and TRBJ2-1, with 8 nucleotides matching TRBD2. J lost 5 bases, V lost 5 bases, and 5 bases had no gene match. Germline values: CDR1 MDHEN, CDR2 SYDVKM. The CDR3 contains 14 residues. The CDR3 DNA sequence: TGTGCCAGCAGTCCTAGCGGGTACAACAATGAGCAGTTCTTC. Protein: CASSPSGYNNEQFF.

This clonotype has at least ten counts. V gene TRBV30 combines with J gene TRBJ1-2; no clear D gene. Germline lookup yields CDR1 GTSNPN and CDR2 SVGIG (reference sequence). The CDR3 runs 13 residues. The V and J ends lost 2 bases and 6 bases respectively, with 13 bases between them. The CDR3 sequence is CAWSPLLGHGYTF. CDR3 bases: TGTGCCTGGAGTCCACTACTTGGCCATGGCTACACCTTC.

This clonotype has a count of ten or more. J is TRBJ2-3 and V is TRBV2; D unresolved. The CDR3 spans 16 residues. Germline CDR1 is SNHLY and CDR2 is FYNNEI. V dropped 0 bases and J dropped 4 bases, with 14 bases sitting between them. This CDR3 is CASSEAARRKADTQYF. The CDR3 DNA reads as TGTGCCAGCAGTGAAGCTGCCAGGAGAAAAGCAGATACGCAGTATTTT.

This clonotype has just a few counts. The chain uses TRBV6-5 and TRBJ1-1; no reliable D call. The CDR3 is 14 residues long. V was clipped by 2 bases and J by 0 bases, with 7 bases between them. Germline lookup yields CDR1 MNHEY and CDR2 SVGAGI. CDR3 loop: CASSYDDMNTEAFF. CDR3 coding DNA: TGTGCCAGCAGTTACGATGACATGAACACTGAAGCTTTCTTT.

In this sample, this clonotype turned up a few times. This chain links TRBV28 with TRBJ2-5, with D hard to call. The CDR3 runs to 13 residues. Germline CDR1 reads MDHEN; CDR2 reads SYDVKM. Trimming took 2 bases from V and 2 from J, leaving 6 bases between them. CDR3 in DNA: TGTGCCAGCAGTTTACGACCACAAGAGACCCAGTACTTC. Protein sequence: CASSLRPQETQYF.

This clonotype was counted a few times. This chain uses TRBV3-1 with TRBJ2-7; 9 bases align to TRBD2. V lost 5 bases to trimming and J lost 1 base; unmatched junction nucleotides: 6. CDR3 length: 15 amino acids. Per the germline V gene, CDR1 is LGHDT and CDR2 is YNNKEL (reference sequence). The chain's CDR3 is CASSTSGRRSYEQYF. CDR3 nucleotide sequence: TGTGCCAGCAGCACAAGCGGGAGGAGATCCTACGAGCAGTACTTC.

This clonotype was detected many times. CDR3 residues: CAIKSAEPGKPFF. CDR3 DNA: TGTGCCATCAAAAGCGCGGAACCTGGTAAGCCGTTCTTC. The gene calls are TRBV10-3 and TRBJ2-1; the D is unclear. Trimming removed 7 bases from V and 15 bases from J, with 22 bases in between. The CDR3 length is 13 residues. The germline V gene encodes CDR1 ENHRY and CDR2 SYGVKD.

V and J are TRBV2 and TRBJ2-7; 11 bases agree with TRBD1. V was clipped by 0 bases and J by 6 bases; unmatched bases: 4. CDR3 size: 15 residues. Germline lookup yields CDR1 SNHLY and CDR2 FYNNEI. CDR3 in amino acids: CASSEAWTGGGEQYF. CDR3 sequence (DNA): TGTGCCAGCAGTGAAGCGTGGACAGGGGGCGGCGAGCAGTACTTC.

This clonotype was picked up many times. The V call is TRBV7-3, the J call TRBJ2-1, with 8 positions matching TRBD1. J was trimmed by 5 bases and V by 3 bases; bases with no gene match: 6. Germline V gives CDR1 SGHTA, CDR2 FQGTGA. The length of the CDR3 is 15 residues. CDR3 coding DNA: TGTGCCAGCAGCTTGGTCCCGGGACAGGACAATGAGCAGTTCTTC. Translation gives CASSLVPGQDNEQFF.

This sequence joins TRBV2 and TRBJ2-5; 10 positions agree with TRBD2. CDR1 is SNHLY, CDR2 FYNNEI, per germline. The CDR3 consists of 16 residues. Trimming took 3 bases from V and 4 from J; bases not matched to a gene: 8. In nucleotides, the CDR3 is TGTGCCAGCAGTGATGGAGTAGCGGGAGGAATAGAGACCCAGTACTTC. Protein: CASSDGVAGGIETQYF.

In regard to this clonotype: This may stem from a read error, because a much larger clone lies one nucleotide away. The chain has TRBV27 and TRBJ2-7, with 8 bases lining up with TRBD1. Germline assignment: CDR1 MNHEY and CDR2 SMNVEV (reference sequence). The CDR3 covers 11 residues. The CDR3: CVSQGADEQYF. In DNA, the CDR3 is TGTGTCAGCCAGGGGGCGGACGAGCAGTACTTC.

This clonotype has ten or more counts. This sequence joins TRBV28 and TRBJ2-3; no clear D. The CDR3 contains 14 residues. The germline V and J ends were trimmed by 5 bases and 0 bases, with 9 bases remaining between them. Germline lookup yields CDR1 MDHEN and CDR2 SYDVKM. DNA of the CDR3: TGTGCCAGCAGTAAAATAACTAGCACAGATACGCAGTATTTT. Translated: CASSKITSTDTQYF.

This clonotype was seen many times. The gene calls are TRBV6-2 or TRBV6-3 and TRBJ2-2; 8 nucleotides match TRBD1. V lost 7 bases, J lost 2 bases, and 9 bases stayed unmatched. The germline gives CDR1 MNHEY, CDR2 SVGEGT. The CDR3 extends over 16 amino acids. The CDR3 DNA sequence: TGTGCCAGCACCGACTGGACAGGGAGAAACACCGGGGAGCTGTTTTTT. It is translated as CASTDWTGRNTGELFF.

This clonotype was observed a handful of times. The chain combines TRBV7-6 with TRBJ2-1; TRBD2 matches at 9 bases. The CDR3 consists of 17 residues. The V gene end was trimmed by 2 bases and the J gene end by 0 bases; junction bases not matched to a gene: 5. CDR1 is SGHVS, CDR2 FNYEAQ, per germline. This CDR3 reads CASSLLAGDPSYNEQFF. The DNA of the CDR3 is TGTGCCAGCAGCTTATTAGCGGGAGACCCCTCCTACAATGAGCAGTTCTTC.

This clonotype was recorded many times. The chain links TRBV20-1 to TRBJ2-3; TRBD1 aligns across 7 bases. Germline V lookup: CDR1 DFQATT, CDR2 SNEGSKA (reference sequence). V dropped 6 bases and J dropped 2; count of bases not matched to a gene: 8. CDR3 length equals 14 residues. CDR3 nucleotides: TGCAGTGCCGACTGGGACAGCTACACAGATACGCAGTATTTT. Its protein is CSADWDSYTDTQYF.

This clonotype was observed once. The J gene is TRBJ2-7, the V gene TRBV27, with D maybe TRBD1 (6 bases). V lost 6 bases, J lost 5 bases, and 11 bases lay in between. The CDR3 runs to 12 residues. CDR1 is MNHEY and CDR2 is SMNVEV in the germline V gene (reference sequence). The CDR3 region has the DNA TGTGCCAGCAGCCCTACAGGGAACGAGCAGTACTTC. It encodes CASSPTGNEQYF.

The J gene is TRBJ2-7, the V gene TRBV10-2; TRBD2 matches 7 bases. The CDR3 has 15 amino acids. Losses at the gene ends were 3 bases for V and 7 bases for J; bases not matched to a gene: 12. Germline V CDR1 and CDR2: WSHSY, SAAADI. The CDR3 sequence is CASSDGAGDRREQYF. The DNA for the CDR3 is TGCGCCAGCAGTGATGGCGCGGGAGACCGAAGGGAGCAGTACTTC.

V gene TRBV29-1 combines with J gene TRBJ2-2; D gene uncertain. CDR3 length: 12 amino acids. V was clipped by 6 bases and J by 0 bases, with 5 bases between them. Germline V gene data show CDR1 as SQVTM and CDR2 as ANQGSEA. The CDR3 DNA reads TGCAGCGTACTCTCGAACACCGGGGAGCTGTTTTTT. This translates into CSVLSNTGELFF.

This clonotype appeared once. The gene calls are TRBV28 and TRBJ2-3, with D tentatively TRBD2 (7 bases). Germline V gene sequence: CDR1 MDHEN, CDR2 SYDVKM. Deletions cut 3 bases from V and 11 bases from J, with 9 bases between. This CDR3 comprises 11 residues. The DNA for the CDR3 is TGTGCCAGCAGTTTGAGGGGGGGGCAGTATTTT. Its translation is CASSLRGGQYF. Together with reference TRBV28 and TRBJ2-3, the CDR3 gives the full variable domain: DVKVTQSSRYLVKRTGEKVFLECVQDMDHENMFWYRQDPGLGLRLIYFSYDVKMKEKGDIPEGYSVSREKKERFSLILESASTNQTSMYLCASSLRGGQYFGPGTRLTVL.

This clonotype has more than one count but fewer than ten. The chain uses TRBV28 and TRBJ2-3, with TRBD1 matching 11 bases. The CDR3 runs to 16 residues. The J segment lost 0 bases and the V segment lost 7 bases, leaving 6 bases of the junction unmatched. Germline-derived CDR1 and CDR2 are MDHEN and SYDVKM. The CDR3 DNA reads as TGTGCCAGCAATCGCCGGGACAGGGGGAGCACAGATACGCAGTATTTT. Amino acid sequence: CASNRRDRGSTDTQYF. Based on the CDR3 plus reference TRBV28 and TRBJ2-3, the full variable domain is DVKVTQSSRYLVKRTGEKVFLECVQDMDHENMFWYRQDPGLGLRLIYFSYDVKMKEKGDIPEGYSVSREKKERFSLILESASTNQTSMYLCASNRRDRGSTDTQYFGPGTRLTVL.